These 28 T cell receptor beta chains were sequenced from one sample in a study of cytomegalovirus exposure and HLA in healthy donors. Use of 60 Vbeta and 13 Jbeta primers characterized the PCR. The protocol was immunoSEQ multiplex PCR, while the TCRdb copy is restricted to in-frame clones and leaves out a portion. The sample lists 200,000 to 250,000 clones; roughly four fifths were seen once. The sequencing input was PBMCs. These TCRs come from a woman aged 40 to 50 in good health and CMV-seronegative.

The V gene is TRBV28, the J gene TRBJ2-7; 7 nucleotides match TRBD1. V lost 5 bases, J lost 4 bases, and 11 bases stayed unmatched. The CDR3 loop spans 15 amino acids. Germline V gives CDR1 MDHEN, CDR2 SYDVKM. The CDR3 DNA is TGTGCCAGCAGTCGCCCCTTAGGGACAGAGTACGAGCAGTACTTC. Its translation: CASSRPLGTEYEQYF.

This chain uses TRBV6-6 with TRBJ2-7; maybe TRBD1 (6 bases). The CDR3 length is 12 residues. V lost 7 bases and J lost 2, with 9 bases in between. Germline CDR1 is MNHNY and CDR2 is SVGAGI (reference sequence). CDR3 bases: TGTGCCAGCATAGGGGACACCTACGAGCAGTACTTC. Translating it yields CASIGDTYEQYF.

V gene TRBV11-3 combines with J gene TRBJ2-7, with 7 positions matching TRBD2. V lost 11 bases to trimming and J lost 1 base; unmatched junction nucleotides: 5. The CDR3 length is 12 residues. Germline V CDR1 and CDR2: SGHNT, YENEEA. CDR3 amino acids: CASHGGSYEQYF. The CDR3 nucleotides read TGTGCCTCCCACGGGGGGTCCTACGAGCAGTACTTC.

Notes on this clone: Other DNA sequences in this specimen translate into the identical CDR3. The rearrangement uses TRBV6-5 and TRBJ2-5; tentatively, D is TRBD1 (7 bases). In germline, CDR1 is MNHEY, CDR2 SVGAGI. The length of the CDR3 is 15 residues. V lost 2 bases and J 4 bases, leaving 14 bases between the germline ends. The CDR3 nucleotides are TGTGCCAGCAGTTACAAGGGGGCCGGGGGAGAGACCCAGTACTTC. It encodes CASSYKGAGGETQYF.

The J gene is TRBJ1-6, the V gene TRBV28; 9 nucleotides line up with TRBD1. CDR3 length: 14 residues. The germline CDR1 and CDR2 sequences are MDHEN and SYDVKM. J was trimmed by 8 bases and V by 6 bases; bases with no gene match: 5. CDR3 bases: TGTGCCAGCAGGAGGGGGACAGGGTATTCACCCCTCCACTTT. Translating it yields CASRRGTGYSPLHF.

The genes are TRBV28 and TRBJ2-7, with TRBD1 matching over 11 bases. Germline V gene sequence: CDR1 MDHEN, CDR2 SYDVKM. V shed 3 bases, J shed 5 bases, and the junction held 12 bases outside the gene matches. This CDR3 contains 17 residues. The DNA for the CDR3 is TGTGCCAGCAGTTTTCCTACCCTCAGGACAGGGGGCAACGAGCAGTACTTC. Translated, it gives CASSFPTLRTGGNEQYF.

The chain combines TRBV14 with TRBJ1-2; D is perhaps TRBD1 (6 bases). This CDR3 has 17 residues. Germline-derived CDR1 and CDR2 are SGHDN and FVKESK. Trimming removed 5 bases from V and 6 bases from J, with 25 bases in between. CDR3 protein: CASSSTYREGRRDGYTF. DNA for the CDR3: TGTGCCAGCAGCTCAACTTACAGGGAGGGGAGAAGGGATGGCTACACCTTC.

The V gene is TRBV29-1, the J gene TRBJ2-1, with a weak D call TRBD2 (7 bases). The germline V gene encodes CDR1 SQVTM and CDR2 ANQGSEA. The length of the CDR3 is 12 residues. Trimming took 8 bases from V and 8 from J, leaving 16 bases between them. CDR3 DNA: TGCAGCTTTAGGGGGGGGGCCCATGAGCAGTTCTTC. This gives the protein CSFRGGAHEQFF.

This clone was seen more than once but under ten times. The V and J genes are TRBV7-6 and TRBJ2-7, with 7 bases matching TRBD1. The J segment lost 5 bases and the V segment lost 5 bases, leaving 6 bases of the junction unmatched. The CDR3 loop spans 13 amino acids. Per the germline V gene, CDR1 is SGHVS and CDR2 is FNYEAQ. The CDR3 sequence: CASSRQTGNEQYF. CDR3 sequence (DNA): TGTGCCAGCAGCCGACAGACAGGGAACGAGCAGTACTTC.

CDR3: CASSLRGGGGPDTQYF. The CDR3 DNA reads as TGTGCCAGCAGCCTTAGGGGCGGGGGGGGTCCAGATACGCAGTATTTT. This chain connects TRBV9 to TRBJ2-3; 9 bases are shared with TRBD2. Germline V gene lookup returns CDR1 SGDLS and CDR2 YYNGEE. The CDR3 length is 16 residues. V was clipped by 4 bases and J by 4 bases; unmatched bases: 10.

This CDR3 reads CASSTPSGGGSYNEQFF. CDR3 in DNA: TGTGCCAGCAGCACCCCCAGCGGGGGGGGATCCTACAATGAGCAGTTCTTC. This chain uses TRBV5-4 with TRBJ2-1; 10 positions match TRBD2. Germline V gene sequence: CDR1 SGHNT, CDR2 YYREEE (reference sequence). The CDR3 runs 17 residues. V trimming: 4 bases; J trimming: 1 base; junction bases outside the gene matches: 8.

This clone has just one count. The rearrangement uses TRBV9 and TRBJ1-1; D might be TRBD1 (5 bases). CDR1 is SGDLS, CDR2 YYNGEE, per germline. The V end was cut by 2 bases, the J end by 6 bases, with 14 bases between. This CDR3 has 14 residues. CDR3 sequence reads: CASSVGGGTPEAFF. The CDR3 nucleotides are TGTGCCAGCAGCGTCGGGGGGGGTACCCCTGAAGCTTTCTTT.

The CDR3 region is CASSSGFEGYTF. The CDR3 nucleotides are TGTGCCAGCAGCTCGGGTTTTGAAGGCTACACCTTC. This sequence joins TRBV7-9 and TRBJ1-2; D gene unclear. The CDR3 extends over 12 amino acids. Germline loops: CDR1 SEHNR, CDR2 FQNEAQ (reference sequence). V lost 4 bases to trimming and J lost 8 bases, with 11 bases between them.

The chain recombines TRBV5-4 with TRBJ2-5, with a weak D call TRBD2 (7 bases). V lost 4 bases to trimming and J lost 4 bases, with 17 bases between them. Germline lookup yields CDR1 SGHNT and CDR2 YYREEE (reference sequence). The CDR3 is 15 residues long. As DNA, the CDR3 is TGTGCCAGCAGCCCAAGTTCAGGGGAGGGAGAGACCCAGTACTTC. It yields the protein CASSPSSGEGETQYF.

V usage is TRBV28 and J usage is TRBJ2-2, with a tentative D call TRBD1 (7 bases). The CDR3 contains 15 residues. Deletions cut 8 bases from V and 4 bases from J, with 17 bases between. The V gene's germline CDR1 is MDHEN and CDR2 SYDVKM. CDR3 region: CASHSGGGITGELFF. The CDR3 coding sequence is TGTGCCAGCCACTCAGGAGGGGGCATCACCGGGGAGCTGTTTTTT.

This clone was seen once. J is TRBJ2-5 and V is TRBV6-5, with a possible D match to TRBD2 (6 bases). Matching the DNA end better, TRBJ2-7 makes the J call doubtful. The germline CDR1 and CDR2 sequences are MNHEY and SVGAGI. This CDR3 contains 13 residues. CDR3 sequence reads: CASSYSGGIEQYF. The CDR3 DNA follows: TGTGCCAGCAGTTACTCAGGAGGGATCGAGCAGTACTTC.

This clone was recorded a few times. The chain uses TRBV28 and TRBJ1-1; TRBD1 matches 8 bases. V shed 6 bases and J 7 bases; nucleotides not matched to a gene: 7. CDR3 length: 13 residues. CDR1 and CDR2 from the germline V gene are MDHEN and SYDVKM. CDR3 DNA sequence: TGTGCCAGCAGCACCGGGACAGGAAATGAAGCTTTCTTT. Its protein is CASSTGTGNEAFF.

The V and J genes are TRBV11-2 and TRBJ2-5, with D unclear. V dropped 5 bases and J dropped 5 bases, with 9 bases sitting between them. This CDR3 comprises 12 residues. CDR1 and CDR2 from the germline V gene are SGHAT and FQNNGV. The chain's CDR3 is CASSRTRETQYF. The CDR3 DNA reads TGTGCCAGCAGCCGAACCAGGGAGACCCAGTACTTC.

V usage is TRBV6-6 and J usage is TRBJ1-2; D gene unclear. This CDR3 is built from 13 residues. Trimming left V 6 bases short and J 6 bases short, with 14 bases between. Germline loops: CDR1 MNHNY, CDR2 SVGAGI (reference sequence). The CDR3 sequence is CASSLRWMDGYTF. DNA of the CDR3: TGTGCCAGCAGCCTCAGGTGGATGGATGGCTACACCTTC.

The J gene is TRBJ2-1, the V gene TRBV9, with 9 bases fitting TRBD1. J gave up 6 bases and V 3 bases, and 10 bases lay outside the gene matches. CDR3 length: 16 amino acids. CDR1 and CDR2 (germline): SGDLS, YYNGEE. In nucleotides, the CDR3 is TGTGCCAGCAGCGCTAGAGGGGGACAGGGCTTCAATGAGCAGTTCTTC. Translating gives CASSARGGQGFNEQFF.

Here the CDR3 DNA reads TGCAGCGTTGAAGAGGGAAGGGCTAGCGGGGACACAGATACGCAGTATTTT. Its translation: CSVEEGRASGDTDTQYF. This sequence joins TRBV29-1 and TRBJ2-3, with 9 bases aligning to TRBD2. J gave up 2 bases and V 0 bases, and 9 bases lay outside the gene matches. Germline CDR1 and CDR2: SQVTM and ANQGSEA. This CDR3 region has 17 residues.

This rearrangement joins TRBV6-1 to TRBJ2-5, with D unclear. This CDR3 is 12 amino acids long. Trimming stripped 2 bases from V and 5 bases from J, with 6 bases between. Germline V gene sequence: CDR1 MNHNS, CDR2 SASEGT. The CDR3 nucleotides read TGTGCCAGCAGTGAATCGAGGGAGACCCAGTACTTC. Translating gives CASSESRETQYF.

This clone was observed a handful of times. The V call is TRBV5-6, the J call TRBJ2-1; D remains unclear. The CDR3 contains 15 residues. V was shortened by 3 bases and J by 0 bases, with 10 bases between the two germline ends. CDR1 and CDR2 from the germline V gene are SGHDT and YYEEEE. CDR3 loop: CASSSTVSSYNEQFF. The CDR3 nucleotides read TGTGCCAGCAGCTCTACAGTGAGCTCCTACAATGAGCAGTTCTTC.

The rearrangement joins TRBV7-6 to TRBJ1-2; D is unclear. V gave up 5 bases and J gave up 2 bases, with 21 bases separating them. This CDR3 contains 17 residues. Germline V gene data show CDR1 as SGHVS and CDR2 as FNYEAQ. DNA of the CDR3: TGTGCCAGCAGCCCAGCCCCGTACCCTCAGGCAAACTATGGCTACACCTTC. As protein: CASSPAPYPQANYGYTF.

This clone was seen only a few times. The chain couples TRBV19 to TRBJ2-1; TRBD1 aligns across 8 bases. CDR3 length: 14 residues. Germline V gene lookup returns CDR1 LNHDA and CDR2 SQIVND (reference sequence). The V segment lost 5 bases and the J segment 4 bases; nucleotides outside the gene matches: 4. CDR3 in DNA: TGTGCCAGTAGTTTCCGGACAGGGTACAATGAGCAGTTCTTC. The encoded protein is CASSFRTGYNEQFF.

The V call is TRBV11-1, the J call TRBJ1-2; TRBD1 aligns across 9 bases. The V gene end was trimmed by 8 bases and the J gene end by 8 bases; junction bases not matched to a gene: 12. The CDR3 is 14 residues long. Germline V lookup: CDR1 SGHAT, CDR2 FQDESV (reference sequence). CDR3 bases: TGTGCCAGCGGAGGACAGGGGCTCGAGAACGGCTACACCTTC. This sequence encodes CASGGQGLENGYTF.

This sequence joins TRBV7-9 and TRBJ1-1, with D possibly being TRBD1 (6 bases). This CDR3 is built from 19 residues. Germline V gene sequence: CDR1 SEHNR, CDR2 FQNEAQ (reference sequence). V shed 5 bases and J shed 0 bases, with 25 bases lying between them. CDR3 sequence (DNA): TGTGCCAGCAGCCTACCTAGAGGGTCCGGGACAAGAATGAACACTGAAGCTTTCTTT. Amino acids: CASSLPRGSGTRMNTEAFF.

The V and J genes are TRBV7-2 and TRBJ2-7, with D perhaps matching TRBD2 (5 bases). CDR1 is SGHTA and CDR2 is FQGNSA in the germline V gene. V dropped 1 base and J dropped 5 bases, with 15 bases sitting between them. The length of the CDR3 is 15 residues. The CDR3 nucleotides read TGTGCCAGCAGCTTAGGAGGGTCCACTGACAACGAGCAGTACTTC. Its translation is CASSLGGSTDNEQYF.